This T cell receptor beta chain is from a study of blood T cell repertoires in COVID-19. In its sample, this clone was seen once. CDR3 length: 17 residues. V lost 2 bases and J lost 4; bases outside the gene matches: 10. Germline V gene lookup returns CDR1 SEHNR and CDR2 FQNEAQ (reference sequence). As originally analysed: For nucleated cells, counts were estimated from reference gene primer amplification. Sequenced by immunoSEQ multiplex PCR; TCRdb stores in-frame clones only, minus some. V and J calls and clone size are as listed in that table; D and trimming were resolved from the DNA. The sample carries some 28,000 clones, 76% recorded once.

V is TRBV7-9 and J is TRBJ2-1, with TRBD1 matching over 8 bases. The receptor comes from a man between 65 and 85 years old with acute or convalescent COVID-19. The sequenced material came from peripheral blood. This CDR3 reads CASSLRVARDRYNEQFF. CDR3 nucleotide sequence: TGTGCCAGCAGCTTAAGGGTAGCGAGGGACAGGTACAATGAGCAGTTCTTC.